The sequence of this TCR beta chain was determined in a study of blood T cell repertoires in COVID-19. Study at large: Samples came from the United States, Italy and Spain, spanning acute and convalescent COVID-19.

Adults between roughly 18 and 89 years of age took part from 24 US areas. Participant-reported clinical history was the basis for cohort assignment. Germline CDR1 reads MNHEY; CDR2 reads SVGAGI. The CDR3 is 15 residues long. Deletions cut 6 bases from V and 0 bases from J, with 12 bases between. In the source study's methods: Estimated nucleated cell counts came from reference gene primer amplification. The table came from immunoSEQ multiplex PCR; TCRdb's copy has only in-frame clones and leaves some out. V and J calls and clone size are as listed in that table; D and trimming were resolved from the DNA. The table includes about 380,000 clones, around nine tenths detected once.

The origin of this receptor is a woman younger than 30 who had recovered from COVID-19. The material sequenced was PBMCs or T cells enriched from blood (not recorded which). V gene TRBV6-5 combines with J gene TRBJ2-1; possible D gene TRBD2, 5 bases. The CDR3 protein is CASRWTVSSYNEQFF. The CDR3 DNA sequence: TGTGCCAGCAGGTGGACTGTAAGCTCCTACAATGAGCAGTTCTTC.